The clone carrying this T cell receptor (beta chain) has only a few counts. Its antigen is unidentified. The entry originates in a study of early T cells in non-severe SARS-CoV-2 infection. On the study more broadly: Sequenced bulk RNA came from whole blood that was unsorted, and chains were unpaired.

In the library, individual cDNA molecules carried attached unique molecular identifiers. TCRdb re-called the 5' RACE reads with MiXCR, one entry per CDR3 protein. The sample carries approximately 52,000 distinct CDR3 sequences, less than 9.5% recorded once. Study-wide results and caveats: Database matching using VDJdb favored anti-spike CD8 responses, with private and CD4 specificities left missing.

The germline gives CDR1 DFQATT, CDR2 SNEGSKA (reference sequence). V lost 5 bases and J 1 base, leaving 16 bases between the germline ends. This CDR3 comprises 15 residues. This chain joins TRBV20-1 and TRBJ2-3; D is perhaps TRBD1 or TRBD2 (6 bases each). This clonotype was obtained from an adult who was a healthcare worker with PCR-confirmed SARS-CoV-2 infection or an uninfected control (not recorded which). The sample comprised whole blood. The CDR3 DNA is TGCAGTGCTTCAGATCGGGGGCCCGGCACAGATACGCAGTATTTT. It specifies CSASDRGPGTDTQYF.